This TCR beta chain was retrieved from a study of blood T cell repertoires in COVID-19. Germline V lookup: CDR1 SQVTM, CDR2 ANQGSEA. J was trimmed by 4 bases and V by 4 bases; bases with no gene match: 6. CDR3 length: 15 residues. Method: immunoSEQ multiplex PCR; TCRdb's copy keeps in-frame clones and lacks some. The table lists roughly 100,000 clones, about 64% of them singletons, with about 1% in the top ten. The chain couples TRBV29-1 to TRBJ2-2; 10 nucleotides agree with TRBD1. The clonotype was recovered from a human donor with acute or convalescent COVID-19. The donor label of this sample is uncertain. Sequencing input: peripheral blood. CDR3 bases: TGCAGCGTTGGACAGGGGGCCTCGGGCACCGGGGAGCTGTTTTTT. Residues: CSVGQGASGTGELFF.